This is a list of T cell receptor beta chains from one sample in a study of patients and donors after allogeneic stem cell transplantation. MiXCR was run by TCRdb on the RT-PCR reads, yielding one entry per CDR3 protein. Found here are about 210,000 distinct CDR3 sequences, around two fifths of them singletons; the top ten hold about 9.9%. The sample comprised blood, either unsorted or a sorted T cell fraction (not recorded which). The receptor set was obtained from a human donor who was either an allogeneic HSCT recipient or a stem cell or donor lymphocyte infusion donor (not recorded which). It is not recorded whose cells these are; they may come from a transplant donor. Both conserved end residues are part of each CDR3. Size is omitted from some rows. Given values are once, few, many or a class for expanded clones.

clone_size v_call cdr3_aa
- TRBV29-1 CSVVAGGARGYEQYF
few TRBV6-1 CASSEEGWRFLEQYF
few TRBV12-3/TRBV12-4 CASSGGQINGNTIYF
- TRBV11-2 CASSEKPGIETQYF
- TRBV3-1 CASSQEVGFGSPLHF
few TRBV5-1 CASSSTGTGGLF
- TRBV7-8 CASSLASGARTDTQYF
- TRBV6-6 CASSYRGDEQFF
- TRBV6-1 CASSEQDSYEQYF
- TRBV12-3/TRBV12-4 CASSLWGSTDGAQYF
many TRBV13 CASSLGTGGRATEAFF
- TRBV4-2 CASSQVLAGSYEQYF
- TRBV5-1 CASSFVAGADTQYF
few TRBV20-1 CSASQGPPDEQYF
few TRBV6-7 CASSYPTLTDFYGYTF
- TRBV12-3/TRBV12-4 CASTIKTGSPLHF
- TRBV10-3 CAIRRGQNYGYTF
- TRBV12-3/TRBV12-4 CASSPRQGGEKLFF
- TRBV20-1 CSAEGLPPLSNQPQHF
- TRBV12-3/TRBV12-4 CASSLDRGVYGYTF
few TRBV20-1 CSARGRTVPNYGYTF
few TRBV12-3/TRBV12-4 CASSFGNVRGRELFF
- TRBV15 CATSRDHYGYTF
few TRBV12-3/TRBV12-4 CASLQGTGEGYTF
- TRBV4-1 CASSQAIVGQLNEKLFF
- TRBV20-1 CSAATGTTNEKLFF
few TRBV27 CASRHGQANTEAFF
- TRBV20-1 CSASRPLNTGELFF
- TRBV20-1 CSASDRDSNQPQHF
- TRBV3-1 CASSQAASGGNNEQFF
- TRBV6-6 CASSYRGFNTEAFF
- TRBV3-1 CASSQVSSGGSYNEQFF
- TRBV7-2 CASSLVQGVGSPLHF
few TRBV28 CASSLHRGRINYGYTF
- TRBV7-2 CASSRSQGLNGYTF
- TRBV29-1 CSVESGGADTQYF
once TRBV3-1 CASSQQTGNTEAFF
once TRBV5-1 CASSLKGTGLDYGYTF
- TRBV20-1 CSVLSLGRGTDTQYF
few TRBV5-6 CASSSRRVEDTIYF
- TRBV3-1 CASSQDGARWNEQFF
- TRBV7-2 CASSLDLGGLGTEAFF
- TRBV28 CASSSGTGRGNGYTF
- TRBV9 CASSVGTSLSYNEQFF
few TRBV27 CASSLSPSGIYGYTF
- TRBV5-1 CASSLGDAGNQPQHF
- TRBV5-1 CASSLDVSLTGNIQYF
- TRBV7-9 CASSLVAGNSPLHF
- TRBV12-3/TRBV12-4 CASHGTAWRGYTF
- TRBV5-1 CASRRREGLINYGYTF
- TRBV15 CATSRTFNQPQHF
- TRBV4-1 CASSQRLTGNTEAFF
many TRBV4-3 CASSLREGNTEAFF
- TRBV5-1 CASSQGTSGAHEQFF
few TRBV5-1 CASSLGLGTEAFF